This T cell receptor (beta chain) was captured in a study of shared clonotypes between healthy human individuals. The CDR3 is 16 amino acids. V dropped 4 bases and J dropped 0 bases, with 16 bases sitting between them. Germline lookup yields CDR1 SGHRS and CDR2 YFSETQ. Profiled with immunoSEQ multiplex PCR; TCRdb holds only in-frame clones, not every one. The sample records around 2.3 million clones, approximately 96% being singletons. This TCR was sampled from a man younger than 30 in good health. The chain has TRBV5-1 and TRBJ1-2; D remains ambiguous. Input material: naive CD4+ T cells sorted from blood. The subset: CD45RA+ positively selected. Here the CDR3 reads CASSPRTDRSNYGYTF. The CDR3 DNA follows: TGCGCCAGCAGCCCCCGAACGGACCGTTCTAACTATGGCTACACCTTC.